The 5 T cell receptor beta chains listed next were all sequenced from one sample in a study of PD-1 and CTLA-4 blockade in melanoma. Generated by immunoSEQ multiplex PCR, the TCRdb table keeps only in-frame clones and is missing some. The sample contains around 31,000 clones, 88% of which appear only once. The sample here was CD8+ T cells from peripheral blood, taken from a patient given anti-PD-1 treatment. These receptors all come from a human donor with melanoma.

The gene calls are TRBV12-5 and TRBJ2-7; unclear D gene. V lost 3 bases and J lost 3, with 6 bases in between. The CDR3 has 12 amino acids. Germline V lookup: CDR1 LGHNT, CDR2 FRNRAP. CDR3 in amino acids: CASGFTVYEQYF. CDR3 nucleotide sequence: TGTGCTAGTGGTTTCACTGTCTACGAGCAGTACTTC.

V and J are TRBV4-2 and TRBJ2-3; 9 nucleotides match TRBD2. CDR3 length: 17 residues. V shed 1 base and J 3 bases; nucleotides not matched to a gene: 8. The germline CDR1 and CDR2 sequences are LGHNA and YNFKEQ. CDR3 residues: CASSQVAGGPVTDTQYF. The CDR3 DNA sequence: TGTGCCAGCAGCCAAGTGGCGGGGGGGCCAGTAACAGATACGCAGTATTTT.

CDR3 sequence (DNA): TGCGCCAGCAGCTTGGGCCACCAGGGCCCGGTGACAGATACGCAGTATTTT. Its protein product is CASSLGHQGPVTDTQYF. V is TRBV5-1 and J is TRBJ2-3, with D possibly matching TRBD1 (5 bases). CDR1 and CDR2 from the germline V gene are SGHRS and YFSETQ. This CDR3 is built from 17 residues. The V and J ends lost 0 bases and 3 bases respectively, with 17 bases between them.

The chain employs TRBV7-9 and TRBJ2-2; no clear D gene. Trimming removed 5 bases from V and 5 bases from J, with 15 bases in between. Germline values: CDR1 SEHNR, CDR2 FQNEAQ (reference sequence). There are 15 residues in the CDR3. The CDR3 DNA reads TGTGCCAGCAGCCACGAAAGGCTAGGGACCGGGGAGCTGTTTTTT. Residues: CASSHERLGTGELFF.

The V and J genes are TRBV9 and TRBJ2-5; 15 nucleotides agree with TRBD2. CDR3 length: 15 amino acids. V lost 4 bases and J lost 5; bases outside the gene matches: 3. Germline values: CDR1 SGDLS, CDR2 YYNGEE. The CDR3 nucleotides are TGTGCCAGCAGCATGGGACTAGCGGGGGGTGAGACCCAGTACTTC. Protein sequence: CASSMGLAGGETQYF.